This T cell receptor (beta chain) was recorded in a study of Graves' ophthalmopathy and Graves' hyperthyroidism. Overall study findings and caveats: In separating ophthalmopathy from stable hyperthyroidism, a 13-signature model achieved nearly 90% sensitivity and 65% to 84% specificity. Blood samples also showed most expanded thyroid clonotypes exceeding 0.001 frequency.

RNA served as the template for amplifying TCR beta CDR3 regions. Second-round multiplex PCR came after a first-round RT-PCR that employed HTBI primers. TCRdb re-called the multiplex PCR reads with MiXCR, one entry per CDR3 protein. The table lists about 640,000 distinct CDR3 sequences, 35% to 45% of them singletons. The diagnostic workup employed clinical symptoms, serum thyroxine, TRAb, thyroid ultrasound and orbital computed tomography. This clonotype was picked up many times. The target antigen is unknown. Germline CDR1 reads LNHDA; CDR2 reads SQIVND (reference sequence). Trimming cost V 6 bases and J 7 bases, with 13 bases left between them. The CDR3 has 13 amino acids.

Sequenced input: peripheral blood. The TCR comes from an adult man with Graves' ophthalmopathy. The chain combines TRBV19 with TRBJ1-5, with a possible D match to TRBD1 (5 bases). CDR3 DNA sequence: TGTGCCAGTAGCCCCAGGGTTCTCCAGCCCCAGCATTTT. This encodes CASSPRVLQPQHF.